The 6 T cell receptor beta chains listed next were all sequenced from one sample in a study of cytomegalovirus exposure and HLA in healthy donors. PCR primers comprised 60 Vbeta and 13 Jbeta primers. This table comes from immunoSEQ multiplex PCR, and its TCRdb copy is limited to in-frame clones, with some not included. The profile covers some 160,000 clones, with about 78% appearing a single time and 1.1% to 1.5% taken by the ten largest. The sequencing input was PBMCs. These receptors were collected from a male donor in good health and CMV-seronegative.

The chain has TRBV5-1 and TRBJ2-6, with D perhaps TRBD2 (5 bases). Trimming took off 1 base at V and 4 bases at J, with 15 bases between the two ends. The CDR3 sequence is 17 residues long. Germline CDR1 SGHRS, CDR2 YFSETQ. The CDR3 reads CASSLRTPTSGANVLTF. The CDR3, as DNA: TGCGCCAGCAGCTTGCGGACTCCAACATCCGGGGCCAACGTCCTGACTTTC.

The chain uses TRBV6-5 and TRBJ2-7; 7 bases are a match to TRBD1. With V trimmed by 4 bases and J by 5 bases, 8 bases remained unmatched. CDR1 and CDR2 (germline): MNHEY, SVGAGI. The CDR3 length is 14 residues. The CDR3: CASSSLTGMDEQYF. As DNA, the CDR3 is TGTGCCAGCAGTTCCCTGACAGGGATGGACGAGCAGTACTTC.

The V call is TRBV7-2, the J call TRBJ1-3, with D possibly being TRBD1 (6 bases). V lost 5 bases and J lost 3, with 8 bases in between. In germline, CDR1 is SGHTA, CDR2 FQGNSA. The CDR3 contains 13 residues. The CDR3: CASSVRGGNTIYF. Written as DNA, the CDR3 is TGTGCCAGCAGCGTCAGGGGTGGAAACACCATATATTTT.

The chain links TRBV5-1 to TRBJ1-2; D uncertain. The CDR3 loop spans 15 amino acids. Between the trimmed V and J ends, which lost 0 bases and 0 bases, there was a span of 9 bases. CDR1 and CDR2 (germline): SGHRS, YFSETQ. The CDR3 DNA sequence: TGCGCCAGCAGCTTGGACACAGTTCCTAACTATGGCTACACCTTC. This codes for CASSLDTVPNYGYTF.

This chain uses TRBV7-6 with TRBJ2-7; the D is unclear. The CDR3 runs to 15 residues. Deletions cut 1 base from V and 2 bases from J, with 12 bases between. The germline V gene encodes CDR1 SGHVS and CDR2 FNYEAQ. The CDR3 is CASSLGPGNTYEQYF. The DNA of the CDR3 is TGTGCCAGCAGCTTAGGCCCGGGTAATACCTACGAGCAGTACTTC.

The CDR3 sequence is CASSYSGGVAYEQYF. Written as DNA, the CDR3 is TGTGCCAGCAGTTACTCGGGAGGGGTTGCCTACGAGCAGTACTTC. This chain connects TRBV6-6 to TRBJ2-7, with 7 bases lining up with TRBD2. The junction had 4 bases not matched to a gene; V was cut back by 0 bases and J by 2 bases. CDR1 MNHNY and CDR2 SVGAGI come from the germline V gene (reference sequence). This CDR3 comprises 15 residues.